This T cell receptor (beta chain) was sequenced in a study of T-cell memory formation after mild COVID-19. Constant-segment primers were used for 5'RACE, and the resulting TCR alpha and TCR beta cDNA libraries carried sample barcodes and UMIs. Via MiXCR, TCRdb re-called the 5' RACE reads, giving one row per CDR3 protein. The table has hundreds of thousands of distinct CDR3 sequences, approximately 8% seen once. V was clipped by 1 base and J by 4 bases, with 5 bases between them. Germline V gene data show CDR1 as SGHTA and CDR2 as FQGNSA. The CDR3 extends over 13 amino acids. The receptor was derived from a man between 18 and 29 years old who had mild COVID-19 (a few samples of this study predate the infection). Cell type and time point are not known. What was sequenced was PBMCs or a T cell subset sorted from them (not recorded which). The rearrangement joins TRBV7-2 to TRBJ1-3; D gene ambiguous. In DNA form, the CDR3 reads TGTGCCAGCAGCTTAGGCCCGGGAAACACCATATATTTT. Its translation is CASSLGPGNTIYF.